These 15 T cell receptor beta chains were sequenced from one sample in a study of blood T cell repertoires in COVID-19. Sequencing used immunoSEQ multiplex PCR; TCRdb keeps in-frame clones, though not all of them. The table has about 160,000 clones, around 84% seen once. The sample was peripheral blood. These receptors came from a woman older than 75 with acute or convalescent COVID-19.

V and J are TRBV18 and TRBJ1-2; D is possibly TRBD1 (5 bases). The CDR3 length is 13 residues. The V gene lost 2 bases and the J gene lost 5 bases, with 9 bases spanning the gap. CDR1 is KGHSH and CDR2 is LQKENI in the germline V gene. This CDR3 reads CASSPDQGYGYTF. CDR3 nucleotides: TGTGCCAGCTCACCAGACCAGGGATATGGCTACACCTTC.

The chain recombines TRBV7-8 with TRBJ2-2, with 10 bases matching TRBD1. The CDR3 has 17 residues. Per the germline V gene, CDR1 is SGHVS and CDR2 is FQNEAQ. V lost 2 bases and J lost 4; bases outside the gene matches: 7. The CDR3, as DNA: TGTGCCAGCAGCTTACTCTTCGGGGACAGGGGCACCGGGGAGCTGTTTTTT. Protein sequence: CASSLLFGDRGTGELFF.

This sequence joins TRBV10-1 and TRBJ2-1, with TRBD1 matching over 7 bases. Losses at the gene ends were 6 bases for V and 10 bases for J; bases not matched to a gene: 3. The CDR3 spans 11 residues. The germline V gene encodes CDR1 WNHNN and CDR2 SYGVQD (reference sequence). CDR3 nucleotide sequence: TGCGCCAGCAGCTACAGGGGCGAGCAGTTCTTC. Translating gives CASSYRGEQFF.

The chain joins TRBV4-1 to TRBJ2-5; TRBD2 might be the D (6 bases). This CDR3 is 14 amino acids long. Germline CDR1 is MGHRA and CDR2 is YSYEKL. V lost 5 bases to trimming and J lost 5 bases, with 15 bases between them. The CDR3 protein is CASSTRGGGETQYF. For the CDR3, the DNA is TGCGCCAGCAGCACCCGGGGAGGCGGGGAGACCCAGTACTTC.

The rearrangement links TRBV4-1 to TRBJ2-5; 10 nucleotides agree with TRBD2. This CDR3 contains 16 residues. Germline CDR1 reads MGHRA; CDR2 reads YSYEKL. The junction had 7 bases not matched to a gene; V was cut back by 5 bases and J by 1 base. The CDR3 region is CASSFIWTSGQETQYF. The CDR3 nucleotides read TGCGCCAGCAGCTTTATTTGGACTAGCGGCCAAGAGACCCAGTACTTC.

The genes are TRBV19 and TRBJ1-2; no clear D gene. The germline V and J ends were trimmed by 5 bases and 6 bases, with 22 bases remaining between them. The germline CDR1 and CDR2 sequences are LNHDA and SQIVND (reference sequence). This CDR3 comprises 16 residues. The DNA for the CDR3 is TGTGCCAGTAGTCCCCTCGGGGAGGTTTGGATGGATGGCTACACCTTC. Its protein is CASSPLGEVWMDGYTF.

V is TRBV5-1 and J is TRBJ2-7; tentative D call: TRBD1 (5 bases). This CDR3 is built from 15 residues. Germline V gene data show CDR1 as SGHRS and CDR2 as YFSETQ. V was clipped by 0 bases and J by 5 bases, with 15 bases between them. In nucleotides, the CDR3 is TGCGCCAGCAGCTTGGGGGGCCGCCGTTTGGACGAGCAGTACTTC. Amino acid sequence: CASSLGGRRLDEQYF.

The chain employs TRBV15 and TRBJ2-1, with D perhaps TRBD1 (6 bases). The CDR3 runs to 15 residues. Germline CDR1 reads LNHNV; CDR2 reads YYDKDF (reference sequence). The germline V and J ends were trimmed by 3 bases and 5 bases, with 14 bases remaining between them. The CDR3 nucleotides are TGTGCCACCAGCAGCCGACAGGTTTTTGACAATGAGCAGTTCTTC. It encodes CATSSRQVFDNEQFF.

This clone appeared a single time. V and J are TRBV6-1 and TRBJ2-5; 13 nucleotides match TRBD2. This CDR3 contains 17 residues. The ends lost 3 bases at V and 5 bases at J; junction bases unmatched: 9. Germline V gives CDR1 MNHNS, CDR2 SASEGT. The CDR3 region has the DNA TGTGCCAGCAGTGATGGACTAGCGGGAGTAGGGGACGAGACCCAGTACTTC. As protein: CASSDGLAGVGDETQYF.

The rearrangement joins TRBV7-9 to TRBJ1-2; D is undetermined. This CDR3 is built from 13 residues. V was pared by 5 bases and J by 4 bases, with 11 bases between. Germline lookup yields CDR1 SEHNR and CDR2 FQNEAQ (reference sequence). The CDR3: CASSQTDFYGYTF. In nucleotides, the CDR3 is TGTGCCAGCAGCCAAACAGATTTCTATGGCTACACCTTC.

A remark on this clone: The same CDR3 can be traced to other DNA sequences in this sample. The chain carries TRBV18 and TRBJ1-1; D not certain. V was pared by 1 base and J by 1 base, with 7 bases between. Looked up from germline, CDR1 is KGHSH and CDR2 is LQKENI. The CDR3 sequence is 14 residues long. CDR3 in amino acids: CASSPQTQNTEAFF. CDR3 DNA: TGTGCCAGCTCACCACAGACACAGAACACTGAAGCTTTCTTT.

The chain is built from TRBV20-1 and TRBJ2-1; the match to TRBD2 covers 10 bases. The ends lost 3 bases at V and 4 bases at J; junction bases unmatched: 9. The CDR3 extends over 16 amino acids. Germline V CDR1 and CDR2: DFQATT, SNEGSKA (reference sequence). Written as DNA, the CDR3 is TGCAGTGCTAGTGATAGCGGGAGGACCGTATACAATGAGCAGTTCTTC. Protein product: CSASDSGRTVYNEQFF.

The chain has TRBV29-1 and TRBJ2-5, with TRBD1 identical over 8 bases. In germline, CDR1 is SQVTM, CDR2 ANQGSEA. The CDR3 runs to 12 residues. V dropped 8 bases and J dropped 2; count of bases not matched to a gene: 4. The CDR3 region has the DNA TGCAGCAACCGGGACAGGCAAGAGACCCAGTACTTC. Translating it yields CSNRDRQETQYF. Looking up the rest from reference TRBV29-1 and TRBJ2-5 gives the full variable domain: SAVISQKPSRDICQRGTSLTIQCQVDSQVTMMFWYRQQPGQSLTLIATANQGSEATYESGFVIDKFPISRPNLTFSTLTVSNMSPEDSSIYLCSNRDRQETQYFGPGTRLLVL.

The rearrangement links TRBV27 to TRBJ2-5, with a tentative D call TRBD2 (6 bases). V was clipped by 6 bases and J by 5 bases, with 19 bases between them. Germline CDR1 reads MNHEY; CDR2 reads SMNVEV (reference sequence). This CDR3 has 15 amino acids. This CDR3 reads CASRTSQGNGETQYF. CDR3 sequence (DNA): TGTGCCAGCAGGACTAGTCAGGGAAACGGGGAGACCCAGTACTTC.

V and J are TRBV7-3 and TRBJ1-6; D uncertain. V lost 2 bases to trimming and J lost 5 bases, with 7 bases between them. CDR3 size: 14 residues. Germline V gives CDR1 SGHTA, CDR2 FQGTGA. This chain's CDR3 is CASSLSPNNSPLHF. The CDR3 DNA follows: TGTGCCAGCAGCTTATCCCCCAATAATTCACCCCTCCACTTT. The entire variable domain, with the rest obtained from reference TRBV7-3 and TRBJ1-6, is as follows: GAGVSQTPSNKVTEKGKYVELRCDPISGHTALYWYRQSLGQGPEFLIYFQGTGAADDSGLPNDRFFAVRPEGSVSTLKIQRTERGDSAVYLCASSLSPNNSPLHFGNGTRLTVT.